This TCR beta chain was profiled in a study of blood T cell repertoires in COVID-19. The wider study: Acute and convalescent COVID-19 specimens originated in the United States, Italy and Spain.

CDR3 length: 15 residues. V gave up 1 base and J gave up 5 bases; unmatched junction bases: 8. Germline V CDR1 and CDR2: SGDLS, YYNGEE. Assay used: immunoSEQ multiplex PCR; TCRdb lists only in-frame clones, some missing. The data contain 20,000 to 25,000 clones, 89% of them singletons. This clone was picked up one time. The receptor's source is a woman between 70 and 85 years old with active COVID-19. The V and J genes are TRBV9 and TRBJ2-5; 7 bases align to TRBD1. Material for sequencing was peripheral blood. This CDR3 reads CASSVWDSPFETQYF. In DNA, the CDR3 is TGTGCCAGCAGCGTATGGGACAGTCCATTTGAGACCCAGTACTTC.